Shown below are 23 T cell receptor beta chains from a single sample sequenced in a study of cytomegalovirus exposure and HLA in healthy donors. With 60 Vbeta and 13 Jbeta primers, the PCR was carried out. Libraries were prepared by immunoSEQ multiplex PCR; TCRdb keeps only in-frame clonotypes and omits some of them. The sample lists approximately 130,000 clones; about three quarters were seen once. Sequences were obtained from PBMCs. These receptors were taken from a man between 45 and 60 years old in good health and CMV-seropositive.

The CDR3, as DNA: TGTGCCACCAGCAGAGATATAGCGGCCAATGAGCAGTTCTTC. Protein sequence: CATSRDIAANEQFF. This chain links TRBV15 with TRBJ2-1; D possibly corresponds to TRBD2 (6 bases). V dropped 0 bases and J dropped 6 bases, with 9 bases sitting between them. The CDR3 has 14 amino acids. Germline V CDR1 and CDR2: LNHNV, YYDKDF (reference sequence).

Only one count was recorded for this clone. J is TRBJ1-6 and V is TRBV6-6; D possibly corresponds to TRBD1 (6 bases). The V and J ends lost 7 bases and 2 bases respectively, with 12 bases between them. The CDR3 is 15 amino acids. Germline CDR1 MNHNY, CDR2 SVGAGI (reference sequence). CDR3 sequence reads: CASTQGGAYNSPLHF. The CDR3 DNA sequence: TGTGCCAGCACCCAAGGGGGGGCCTATAATTCACCCCTCCACTTT.

The sample holds a few counts of this clone. The V call is TRBV7-6, the J call TRBJ1-1; D call uncertain. This CDR3 has 13 residues. CDR1 SGHVS and CDR2 FNYEAQ come from the germline V gene. The V gene lost 2 bases and the J gene lost 2 bases, with 6 bases spanning the gap. CDR3 sequence: CASSLNNNTEAFF. In DNA form, the CDR3 reads TGTGCCAGCAGCTTAAATAATAACACTGAAGCTTTCTTT.

The chain recombines TRBV5-6 with TRBJ2-7, with 12 positions matching TRBD1. The CDR3 runs to 16 residues. V lost 4 bases to trimming and J lost 4 bases; unmatched junction nucleotides: 9. Germline CDR1 SGHDT, CDR2 YYEEEE. The CDR3 sequence is CASSMVGTGGRYEQYF. The CDR3 bases are TGTGCCAGCAGCATGGTGGGGACAGGGGGCAGATACGAGCAGTACTTC.

This clone turned up a few times. The genes are TRBV11-3 and TRBJ1-1; no reliable D call. The CDR3 contains 13 residues. Germline CDR1 is SGHNT and CDR2 is YENEEA. With 3 bases removed from V and 1 base from J, the gap between germline ends came to 6 bases. The CDR3 sequence is CASSLRENTEAFF. CDR3 nucleotide sequence: TGTGCCAGCAGCTTGAGGGAGAACACTGAAGCTTTCTTT.

This clone was recorded only once. V and J are TRBV21-1 and TRBJ1-2; no check of the table's D call, TRBD1, against the DNA was made. TRBV21-1 is a listed pseudogene. The CDR3 runs 13 residues. Here the CDR3 DNA reads TGTGCCAGCAGGGGGGGACAGGGGGAGGGCTACACCTTC. Translated: CASRGGQGEGYTF.

The sample holds a few counts of this clone. J is TRBJ1-6 and V is TRBV28; TRBD1 might be the D (5 bases). This CDR3 is built from 12 residues. The germline gives CDR1 MDHEN, CDR2 SYDVKM. V lost 11 bases and J lost 9, with 14 bases in between. Here the CDR3 reads CAAWGLGSPLHF. The CDR3 DNA is TGTGCCGCGTGGGGCTTGGGTTCACCCCTCCACTTT.

The chain employs TRBV10-3 and TRBJ1-2; 7 bases are shared with TRBD1. Trimming took 5 bases from V and 2 from J; bases not matched to a gene: 2. CDR1 is ENHRY and CDR2 is SYGVKD in the germline V gene. This CDR3 comprises 13 residues. The CDR3 sequence: CAISLQGNYGYTF. DNA for the CDR3: TGTGCCATCAGTTTACAGGGGAACTATGGCTACACCTTC.

The V and J genes are TRBV7-9 and TRBJ2-1; perhaps TRBD1 as D (6 bases). Trimming stripped 4 bases from V and 9 bases from J, with 19 bases between. Germline values: CDR1 SEHNR, CDR2 FQNEAQ (reference sequence). The CDR3 loop spans 15 amino acids. This CDR3 is CASSSDSPVFGEQFF. In nucleotides, the CDR3 is TGTGCCAGCAGCTCGGACAGCCCGGTATTTGGTGAGCAGTTCTTC.

CDR3 nucleotide sequence: TGCGCCAGCAGCCCCAGGACTAGCGGACACAATGAGCAGTTCTTC. Encoded protein: CASSPRTSGHNEQFF. This chain joins TRBV5-1 and TRBJ2-1; TRBD2 agrees at 10 bases. V was pared by 4 bases and J by 5 bases, with 6 bases of the junction left unmatched. The CDR3 loop spans 15 amino acids. Germline V lookup: CDR1 SGHRS, CDR2 YFSETQ.

The V and J genes are TRBV7-8 and TRBJ1-5; TRBD1 matches at 8 bases. V lost 2 bases to trimming and J lost 6 bases; unmatched junction nucleotides: 6. The CDR3 has 15 residues. The germline CDR1 and CDR2 sequences are SGHVS and FQNEAQ. The CDR3 reads CASSLISGGRQPQHF. The CDR3 nucleotides read TGTGCCAGCAGCTTAATCTCAGGGGGCCGTCAGCCCCAGCATTTT.

The chain recombines TRBV6-1 with TRBJ2-2; possibly TRBD1 for D (6 bases). Looked up from germline, CDR1 is MNHNS and CDR2 is SASEGT. This CDR3 has 14 residues. Trimming took off 6 bases at V and 8 bases at J, with 16 bases between the two ends. CDR3: CASSQDRRGGELFF. Here the CDR3 DNA reads TGTGCCAGCAGCCAGGACAGACGTGGGGGGGAGCTGTTTTTT.

This rearrangement joins TRBV19 to TRBJ2-7; possible D gene TRBD1, 5 bases. Germline CDR1 reads LNHDA; CDR2 reads SQIVND (reference sequence). The ends were cut back, 6 bases at V and 0 bases at J, with 15 bases in the middle. The CDR3 loop spans 15 amino acids. The CDR3 loop is CASRTQARSSYEQYF. CDR3 nucleotide sequence: TGTGCCAGTAGAACACAGGCAAGAAGCTCCTACGAGCAGTACTTC.

This clone was observed a single time. The same CDR3 also results from other DNA sequences found in this sample. The J gene is TRBJ2-7, the V gene TRBV6-5, with TRBD1 as a possible D gene (6 bases). The CDR3 has 16 residues. The germline gives CDR1 MNHEY, CDR2 SVGAGI. Trimming left V 1 base short and J 3 bases short, with 16 bases between. The CDR3 loop reads CASSYYPPQGNYEQYF. CDR3 coding DNA: TGTGCCAGCAGTTACTATCCGCCACAGGGAAACTACGAGCAGTACTTC.

The chain carries TRBV19 and TRBJ1-4; D is unresolved. The CDR3 is made up of 12 amino acids. Trimming took 5 bases from V and 7 from J, leaving 8 bases between them. Germline CDR1 is LNHDA and CDR2 is SQIVND (reference sequence). CDR3 nucleotides: TGTGCCAGTAGTCGTCCCAGTGAAAAACTGTTTTTT. Residues: CASSRPSEKLFF. Looking up the rest from reference TRBV19 and TRBJ1-4 gives the full variable domain: DGGITQSPKYLFRKEGQNVTLSCEQNLNHDAMYWYRQDPGQGLRLIYYSQIVNDFQKGDIAEGYSVSREKKESFPLTVTSAQKNPTAFYLCASSRPSEKLFFGSGTQLSVL.

This clone was seen only a few times. A junction boundary mismatches the germline segment, possibly from a read error. The chain joins TRBV5-4 to TRBJ1-2; 7 bases align to TRBD1. The CDR3 totals 13 residues. Per the germline V gene, CDR1 is SGHNT and CDR2 is YYREEE (reference sequence). This chain's CDR3 is CASSLEGAWGYTF. The CDR3 DNA follows: TGTGCCAGCAGTTTGGAGGGGGCTTGGGGCTACACCTTC.

V usage is TRBV29-1 and J usage is TRBJ2-5; D is uncertain. Germline lookup yields CDR1 SQVTM and CDR2 ANQGSEA. The CDR3 runs 13 residues. V was shortened by 0 bases and J by 1 base, with 6 bases between the two germline ends. DNA of the CDR3: TGCAGCGTTGAAGATAGGAGCCAAGAGACCCAGTACTTC. It is translated as CSVEDRSQETQYF. The full variable domain, its missing parts supplied by reference TRBV29-1 and TRBJ2-5, is SAVISQKPSRDICQRGTSLTIQCQVDSQVTMMFWYRQQPGQSLTLIATANQGSEATYESGFVIDKFPISRPNLTFSTLTVSNMSPEDSSIYLCSVEDRSQETQYFGPGTRLLVL.

The rearrangement uses TRBV5-8 and TRBJ2-7; 11 bases map to TRBD1. The germline V gene encodes CDR1 SGHTS and CDR2 YDEGEE. This CDR3 region has 15 residues. J was trimmed by 3 bases and V by 4 bases; bases with no gene match: 6. DNA of the CDR3: TGTGCCAGCAGCGGGGCCGGGACAGGGGGCTACGAGCAGTACTTC. It is translated as CASSGAGTGGYEQYF.

V and J are TRBV11-2 and TRBJ2-2, with unresolved D. The CDR3 extends over 14 amino acids. Germline-derived CDR1 and CDR2 are SGHAT and FQNNGV. The germline V and J ends were trimmed by 5 bases and 5 bases, with 12 bases remaining between them. CDR3 in amino acids: CASSPRRETGELFF. Here the CDR3 DNA reads TGTGCCAGCAGCCCCCGGAGAGAAACCGGGGAGCTGTTTTTT.

The gene calls are TRBV9 and TRBJ2-3, with 9 bases lining up with TRBD2. There are 15 residues in the CDR3. CDR1 and CDR2 (germline): SGDLS, YYNGEE. V lost 3 bases to trimming and J lost 2 bases; unmatched junction nucleotides: 4. CDR3 bases: TGTGCCAGCAGCGATAGCGGGGGCCTCACAGATACGCAGTATTTT. Its translation: CASSDSGGLTDTQYF.

This clone was observed a few times. The chain has TRBV19 and TRBJ2-3, with 12 nucleotides matching TRBD2. V shed 5 bases, J shed 2 bases, and the junction held 5 bases outside the gene matches. Germline values: CDR1 LNHDA, CDR2 SQIVND (reference sequence). There are 16 residues in the CDR3. CDR3 sequence reads: CASSQGLAGFTDTQYF. For the CDR3, the DNA is TGTGCCAGTAGTCAAGGACTAGCGGGGTTCACAGATACGCAGTATTTT. The full variable domain, in which reference TRBV19 and TRBJ2-3 provide the parts outside the CDR3, is DGGITQSPKYLFRKEGQNVTLSCEQNLNHDAMYWYRQDPGQGLRLIYYSQIVNDFQKGDIAEGYSVSREKKESFPLTVTSAQKNPTAFYLCASSQGLAGFTDTQYFGPGTRLTVL.

The V and J genes are TRBV7-2 and TRBJ2-2, with TRBD2 matching over 12 bases. Looked up from germline, CDR1 is SGHTA and CDR2 is FQGNSA. The junction had 9 bases not matched to a gene; V was cut back by 0 bases and J by 4 bases. CDR3 size: 19 residues. The CDR3 reads CASSLARLAGVRGTGELFF. The CDR3 nucleotides are TGTGCCAGCAGCTTAGCCCGACTAGCGGGGGTACGAGGCACCGGGGAGCTGTTTTTT.

V is TRBV2 and J is TRBJ2-5; 12 bases line up with TRBD2. CDR1 is SNHLY, CDR2 FYNNEI, per germline. This CDR3 is built from 17 residues. J gave up 2 bases and V 6 bases, and 10 bases lay outside the gene matches. The CDR3: CASRPLLAGGRQETQYF. The CDR3, as DNA: TGTGCCAGCAGGCCTTTACTAGCGGGGGGTAGGCAAGAGACCCAGTACTTC.